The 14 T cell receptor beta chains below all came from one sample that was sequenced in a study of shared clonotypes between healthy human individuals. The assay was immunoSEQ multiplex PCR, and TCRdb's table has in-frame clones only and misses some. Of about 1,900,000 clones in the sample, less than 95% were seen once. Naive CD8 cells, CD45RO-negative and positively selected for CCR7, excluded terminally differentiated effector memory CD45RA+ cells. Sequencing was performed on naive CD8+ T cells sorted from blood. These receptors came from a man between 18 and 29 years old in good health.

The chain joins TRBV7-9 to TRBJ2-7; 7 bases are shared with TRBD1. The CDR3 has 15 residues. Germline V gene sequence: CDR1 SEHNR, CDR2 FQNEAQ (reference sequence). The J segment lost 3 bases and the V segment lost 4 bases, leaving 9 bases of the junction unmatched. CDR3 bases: TGTGCCAGCAGCTCCACCGGGGACAGAAACTACGAGCAGTACTTC. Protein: CASSSTGDRNYEQYF.

For the CDR3, the DNA is TGCAGCGTACAGGCGACAGGGGGCGCTTTCAATGAGCAGTTCTTC. Translation gives CSVQATGGAFNEQFF. This chain uses TRBV29-1 with TRBJ2-1; 10 bases match TRBD1. V lost 6 bases and J lost 6; bases outside the gene matches: 11. This CDR3 is built from 15 residues. CDR1 is SQVTM, CDR2 ANQGSEA, per germline.

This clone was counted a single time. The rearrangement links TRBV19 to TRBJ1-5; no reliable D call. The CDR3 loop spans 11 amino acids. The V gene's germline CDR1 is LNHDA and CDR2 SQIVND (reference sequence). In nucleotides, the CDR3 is TGTGCTTCGAATAGCAATCAGCCCCAGCATTTT. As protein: CASNSNQPQHF.

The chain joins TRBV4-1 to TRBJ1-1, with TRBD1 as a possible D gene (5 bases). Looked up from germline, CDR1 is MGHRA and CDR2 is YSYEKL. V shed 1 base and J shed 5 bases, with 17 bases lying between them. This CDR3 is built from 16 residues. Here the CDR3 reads CASSQVGIFQGTEAFF. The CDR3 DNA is TGCGCCAGCAGCCAAGTAGGGATCTTCCAGGGAACTGAAGCTTTCTTT.

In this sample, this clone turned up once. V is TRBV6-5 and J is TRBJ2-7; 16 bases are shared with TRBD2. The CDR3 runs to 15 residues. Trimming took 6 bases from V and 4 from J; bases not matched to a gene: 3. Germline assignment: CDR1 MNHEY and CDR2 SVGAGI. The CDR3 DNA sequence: TGTGCCAGCAGGGGACTAGCGGGAGGGTTGTACGAGCAGTACTTC. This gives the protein CASRGLAGGLYEQYF.

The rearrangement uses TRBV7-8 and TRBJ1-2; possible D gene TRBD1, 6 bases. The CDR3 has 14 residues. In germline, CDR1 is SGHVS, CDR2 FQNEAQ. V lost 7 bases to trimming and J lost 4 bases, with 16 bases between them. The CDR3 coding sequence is TGTGCCAGCAATCCGGGGGGGGGCCGCTATGGCTACACCTTC. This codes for CASNPGGGRYGYTF.

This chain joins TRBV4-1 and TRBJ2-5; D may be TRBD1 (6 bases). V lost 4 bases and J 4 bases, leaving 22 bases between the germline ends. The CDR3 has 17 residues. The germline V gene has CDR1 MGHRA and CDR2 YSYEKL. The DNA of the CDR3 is TGCGCCAGCAGCCCAACCTTGACAGGCGGACCGATAGAGACCCAGTACTTC. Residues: CASSPTLTGGPIETQYF.

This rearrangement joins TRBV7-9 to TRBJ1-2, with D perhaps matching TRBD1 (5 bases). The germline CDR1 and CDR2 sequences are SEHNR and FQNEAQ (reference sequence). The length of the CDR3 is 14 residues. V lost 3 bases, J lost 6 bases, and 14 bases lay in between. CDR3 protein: CASSLGTDRHGYTF. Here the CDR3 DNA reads TGTGCCAGCAGCTTGGGGACGGACCGCCATGGCTACACCTTC.

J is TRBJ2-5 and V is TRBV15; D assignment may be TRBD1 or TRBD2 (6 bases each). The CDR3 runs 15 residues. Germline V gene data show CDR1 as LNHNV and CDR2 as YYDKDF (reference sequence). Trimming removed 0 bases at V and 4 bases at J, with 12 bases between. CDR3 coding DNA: TGTGCCACCAGCAGAGAATGGGGGGCCGTAGAGACCCAGTACTTC. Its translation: CATSREWGAVETQYF.

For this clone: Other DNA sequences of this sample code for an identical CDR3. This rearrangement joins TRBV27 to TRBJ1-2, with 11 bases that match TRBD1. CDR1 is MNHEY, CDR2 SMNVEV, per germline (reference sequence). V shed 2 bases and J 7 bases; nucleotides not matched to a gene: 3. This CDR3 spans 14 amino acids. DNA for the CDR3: TGTGCCAGCAGTTTAGAGGGACAGGGGGGTGGCTACACCTTC. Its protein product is CASSLEGQGGGYTF.

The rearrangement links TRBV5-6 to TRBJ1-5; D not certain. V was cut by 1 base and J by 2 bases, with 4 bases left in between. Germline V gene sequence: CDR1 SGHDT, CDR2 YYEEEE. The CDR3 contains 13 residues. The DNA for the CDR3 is TGTGCCAGCAGCTTGTCGGGCAATCAGCCCCAGCATTTT. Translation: CASSLSGNQPQHF.

CDR3: CASSFMGPGLAYEQYF. The CDR3 DNA reads as TGTGCCAGCAGTTTCATGGGCCCGGGACTAGCGTACGAGCAGTACTTC. V is TRBV27 and J is TRBJ2-7; 10 bases align to TRBD2. V dropped 3 bases and J dropped 4; count of bases not matched to a gene: 9. The CDR3 has 16 amino acids. Per the germline V gene, CDR1 is MNHEY and CDR2 is SMNVEV (reference sequence).

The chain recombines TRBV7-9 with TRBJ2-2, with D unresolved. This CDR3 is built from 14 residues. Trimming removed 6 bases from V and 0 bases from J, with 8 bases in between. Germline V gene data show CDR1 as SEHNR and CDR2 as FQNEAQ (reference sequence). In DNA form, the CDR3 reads TGTGCCAGCAGTCCTTCGCCGAACACCGGGGAGCTGTTTTTT. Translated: CASSPSPNTGELFF.

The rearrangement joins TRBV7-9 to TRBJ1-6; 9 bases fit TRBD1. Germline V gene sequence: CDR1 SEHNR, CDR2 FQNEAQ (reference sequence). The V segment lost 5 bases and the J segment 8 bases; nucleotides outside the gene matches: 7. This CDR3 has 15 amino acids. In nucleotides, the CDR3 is TGTGCCAGCAGCCCTCCACAGGGGGCGGATTCACCCCTCCACTTT. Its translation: CASSPPQGADSPLHF.